This T cell receptor (beta chain) emerged from a study of blood T cell repertoires in COVID-19. Study-wide background: Specimens from acute and convalescent COVID-19 originated in the United States, Italy and Spain. Sources were T cells, B-cell-depleted T cells, or PBMCs; the material itself was cDNA or gDNA.

Original methodology: Estimation of nucleated cell counts relied on the amplification of reference gene primers. The assay was immunoSEQ multiplex PCR, and TCRdb's table has in-frame clones only and misses some. V and J calls and clone size are as listed in that table; D and trimming were resolved from the DNA. The data contain approximately 74,000 clones, 80% to 85% of them singletons. The receptor was isolated from a man older than 75 with active or convalescent COVID-19. Sequencing input: peripheral blood.

CDR3 DNA: TGTGCCACCAGCAGAGATCCGGGACAGGGTACGGAGACCCAGTACTTC. Encoded protein: CATSRDPGQGTETQYF. The V call is TRBV15, the J call TRBJ2-5; TRBD1 agrees at 9 bases. Trimming took 0 bases from V and 5 from J; bases not matched to a gene: 7. CDR1 is LNHNV, CDR2 YYDKDF, per germline (reference sequence). The CDR3 spans 16 residues.